Listed below are T cell receptor beta chains from one sample, sequenced in a study of blood T cell repertoires in COVID-19. Measured with immunoSEQ multiplex PCR; TCRdb has only the in-frame clones, and not every one. The table lists fewer than 250,000 clones, 80% to 90% of them singletons, with roughly 3.7% in the top ten. Specimen: PBMCs or T cells enriched from blood (not recorded which). The source of these receptors is a woman aged 30 to 39 who had been exposed to COVID-19. The conserved cysteine and the conserved F or W are not part of the CDR3 here. D genes are given only for firm matches. Some rows mark clone size as missing; the rest say once, few, many or name a class of expanded clone.

CDR3 protein: ASSEIGPGGYGYT
J gene: TRBJ1-2
V gene: TRBV25-1
D gene: NA
clone size: once

CDR3 protein: ASSFLAGRKETQY
J gene: TRBJ2-5
V gene: TRBV5-1
D gene: TRBD2
clone size: once

CDR3 protein: ASSPGQGHTEAF
J gene: TRBJ1-1
V gene: TRBV5-5
D gene: TRBD1
clone size: NA

CDR3 protein: ASSLSGEGQRLSYEQY
J gene: TRBJ2-7
V gene: TRBV28
D gene: NA
clone size: NA

CDR3 protein: AWSLTGVEDGYT
J gene: TRBJ1-2
V gene: TRBV30
D gene: TRBD1
clone size: NA

CDR3 protein: ASAPGGWTDTQY
J gene: TRBJ2-3
V gene: TRBV5-4
D gene: NA
clone size: NA

CDR3 protein: ASSLKGTGVVWVGGYT
J gene: TRBJ1-2
V gene: TRBV27
D gene: TRBD1
clone size: NA

CDR3 protein: ASSSRQGAYGYT
J gene: TRBJ1-2
V gene: TRBV27
D gene: TRBD1
clone size: NA

CDR3 protein: ASSFLAGPTDTQY
J gene: TRBJ2-3
V gene: TRBV2
D gene: TRBD2
clone size: NA

CDR3 protein: ASSYGTGGTGELF
J gene: TRBJ2-2
V gene: TRBV6-2/TRBV6-3
D gene: TRBD1
clone size: NA

CDR3 protein: ASSVEGGETQY
J gene: TRBJ2-5
V gene: TRBV9
D gene: NA
clone size: NA

CDR3 protein: ASSPLRADRSYNEQF
J gene: TRBJ2-1
V gene: TRBV27
D gene: NA
clone size: NA

CDR3 protein: ASSELSSNTEAF
J gene: TRBJ1-1
V gene: TRBV2
D gene: NA
clone size: NA

CDR3 protein: ASSVESPAGRDEQF
J gene: TRBJ2-1
V gene: TRBV9
D gene: TRBD2
clone size: NA

CDR3 protein: ASSYLAGVVETQY
J gene: TRBJ2-5
V gene: TRBV5-1
D gene: TRBD2
clone size: NA

CDR3 protein: ASRRGDIADTEAF
J gene: TRBJ1-1
V gene: TRBV11-2
D gene: NA
clone size: NA

CDR3 protein: ASSLHRTGKAPTGELF
J gene: TRBJ2-2
V gene: TRBV7-8
D gene: NA
clone size: NA

CDR3 protein: ASSQAGGGEQY
J gene: TRBJ2-7
V gene: TRBV19
D gene: TRBD2
clone size: few

CDR3 protein: ASSPQGEVNTEAF
J gene: TRBJ1-1
V gene: TRBV5-1
D gene: NA
clone size: NA

CDR3 protein: ASRLAISNTGELF
J gene: TRBJ2-2
V gene: TRBV12-2
D gene: NA
clone size: NA

CDR3 protein: ASSDDRAYEQY
J gene: TRBJ2-7
V gene: TRBV2
D gene: TRBD1
clone size: NA

CDR3 protein: ASSQTRLETQY
J gene: TRBJ2-5
V gene: TRBV4-1
D gene: NA
clone size: once

CDR3 protein: ASSQVWTRLTGELF
J gene: TRBJ2-2
V gene: TRBV14
D gene: TRBD2
clone size: once

CDR3 protein: ASSLFGTGHYGYT
J gene: TRBJ1-2
V gene: TRBV27
D gene: TRBD1
clone size: NA

CDR3 protein: ASSSAGSSYNSPLH
J gene: TRBJ1-6
V gene: TRBV19
D gene: NA
clone size: NA

CDR3 protein: ASSEALLGYYGYT
J gene: TRBJ1-2
V gene: TRBV6-1
D gene: NA
clone size: once

CDR3 protein: SASRAGVGDNEQF
J gene: TRBJ2-1
V gene: TRBV20-1
D gene: TRBD2
clone size: NA

CDR3 protein: ASSFPEFGWTSGLRETQY
J gene: TRBJ2-5
V gene: TRBV28
D gene: TRBD2
clone size: NA

CDR3 protein: ASSVGDKLNTEAF
J gene: TRBJ1-1
V gene: TRBV9
D gene: NA
clone size: once

CDR3 protein: AWSVPPRQPQH
J gene: TRBJ1-5
V gene: TRBV30
D gene: NA
clone size: NA

CDR3 protein: ASSLALDRDDRDTEAF
J gene: TRBJ1-1
V gene: TRBV5-1
D gene: TRBD1
clone size: NA

CDR3 protein: ASRGPGNSAEAF
J gene: TRBJ1-1
V gene: TRBV6-5
D gene: NA
clone size: NA

CDR3 protein: ASSGPGGETSGYNEQF
J gene: TRBJ2-1
V gene: TRBV25-1
D gene: NA
clone size: NA

CDR3 protein: ASTPTDPHTEAF
J gene: TRBJ1-1
V gene: TRBV28
D gene: NA
clone size: NA

CDR3 protein: ASSLASGFLSYEQY
J gene: TRBJ2-7
V gene: TRBV5-8
D gene: NA
clone size: NA

CDR3 protein: ASSFGRGLSNTEAF
J gene: TRBJ1-1
V gene: TRBV7-2
D gene: NA
clone size: NA

CDR3 protein: ASSMSPGGQDEQY
J gene: TRBJ2-7
V gene: TRBV19
D gene: TRBD1
clone size: NA

CDR3 protein: ASSQKGSGLAERRYNEQF
J gene: TRBJ2-1
V gene: TRBV3-1/TRBV3-2
D gene: TRBD2
clone size: NA

CDR3 protein: ASSLNLQGSTDTQY
J gene: TRBJ2-3
V gene: TRBV5-6
D gene: NA
clone size: NA

CDR3 protein: ASQSGGDYNEQF
J gene: TRBJ2-1
V gene: TRBV19
D gene: NA
clone size: NA

CDR3 protein: ASSLGAGVWTGELF
J gene: TRBJ2-2
V gene: TRBV27
D gene: TRBD2
clone size: NA

CDR3 protein: ASSLDGQGNQPQH
J gene: TRBJ1-5
V gene: TRBV7-2
D gene: TRBD1
clone size: NA

CDR3 protein: ASSQRWGRGSDTQY
J gene: TRBJ2-3
V gene: TRBV3-1/TRBV3-2
D gene: NA
clone size: NA

CDR3 protein: ASSPSPYEQY
J gene: TRBJ2-7
V gene: TRBV11-2
D gene: NA
clone size: once

CDR3 protein: SVGATDTQY
J gene: TRBJ2-3
V gene: TRBV29-1
D gene: NA
clone size: NA

CDR3 protein: SVEALGGYT
J gene: TRBJ1-2
V gene: TRBV29-1
D gene: NA
clone size: NA

CDR3 protein: AWSVRQGFANEKLF
J gene: TRBJ1-4
V gene: TRBV30
D gene: TRBD1
clone size: NA

CDR3 protein: ASSEVGAGDYSNQPQH
J gene: TRBJ1-5
V gene: TRBV6-1
D gene: NA
clone size: few

CDR3 protein: ASSLVTQAGYGYT
J gene: TRBJ1-2
V gene: TRBV7-8
D gene: NA
clone size: NA

CDR3 protein: ASSYGGQGTEKLF
J gene: TRBJ1-4
V gene: TRBV6-6
D gene: TRBD1
clone size: NA

CDR3 protein: SVAGWPGLAGTYEQY
J gene: TRBJ2-7
V gene: TRBV29-1
D gene: TRBD2
clone size: NA

CDR3 protein: AISSGGVSSYNEQF
J gene: TRBJ2-1
V gene: TRBV10-3
D gene: NA
clone size: NA

CDR3 protein: ASSERIKREKNIQY
J gene: TRBJ2-4
V gene: TRBV2
D gene: TRBD2
clone size: NA